This TCR beta chain was retrieved from a study of T cell responses to AZD1222 COVID-19 vaccine. Whole-study findings and limits: Regions left unmutated in variants are reportedly the target of nearly half of spike-specific TCRs. Donor demographics were predominantly white British with a female majority; clonal diversity may be underestimated. No day 14 peak samples; only post-peak repertoires were characterized. CD4 TCRs covered the whole spike, strongest at regions 160-218 and 743-854.

V shed 2 bases and J shed 9 bases, with 8 bases lying between them. Germline assignment: CDR1 MNHEY and CDR2 SVGAGI. The CDR3 totals 12 residues. Here immunoSEQ multiplex PCR was the method, and the copy in TCRdb shows in-frame clones only, minus some. The table records about 150,000 clones, about 90% of them present only once. A word on this clone: No antigen is known for it.

The gene calls are TRBV6-5 and TRBJ2-1; D might be TRBD1 or TRBD2, each matching 5 bases. This TCR derives from an adult in good health. Sequences were derived from peripheral blood, sampled on day 0 of AZD1222 vaccination. The CDR3 loop is CASSYGGSEQFF. CDR3 DNA: TGTGCCAGCAGTTACGGGGGTTCTGAGCAGTTCTTC.